A single sample is the source of the 11 T cell receptor beta chains below, sequenced in a study of T-cell memory formation after mild COVID-19. TCRdb redid the calling of the 5' RACE reads with MiXCR, one entry per CDR3 protein. Altogether about 190,000 distinct CDR3 sequences are present, about 16% being singletons, with the ten largest covering roughly 2.6%. The sample comprised PBMCs or a T cell subset sorted from them (not recorded which). The receptor set was obtained from an adult woman who had mild COVID-19 (a few samples of this study predate the infection). Cell type and time point are not known.

This chain links TRBV28 with TRBJ2-7, with a weak D call TRBD1 (6 bases). Deletions cut 6 bases from V and 2 bases from J, with 17 bases between. This CDR3 contains 15 residues. Germline V gives CDR1 MDHEN, CDR2 SYDVKM. The CDR3 region has the DNA TGTGCCAGCAGCTCGTCATGGAAGGGGGCCTACGAGCAGTACTTC. Translated, it gives CASSSSWKGAYEQYF.

This clonotype was seen a handful of times. The gene calls are TRBV15 and TRBJ2-3, with D unresolved. The CDR3 spans 11 residues. V lost 4 bases to trimming and J lost 2 bases, with 1 base between them. Germline CDR1 and CDR2: LNHNV and YYDKDF (reference sequence). The CDR3, as DNA: TGTGCCACCAGCATCACAGATACGCAGTATTTT. Protein: CATSITDTQYF.

The genes are TRBV19 and TRBJ2-6; no definite D call. The CDR3 contains 14 residues. The V and J ends lost 4 bases and 3 bases respectively, with 7 bases between them. CDR1 is LNHDA, CDR2 SQIVND, per germline (reference sequence). The CDR3 loop reads CASSKRSGANVLTF. CDR3 bases: TGTGCCAGTAGTAAGCGCAGTGGGGCCAACGTCCTGACTTTC. Using reference TRBV19 and TRBJ2-6 for the parts outside the CDR3, the full variable domain is DGGITQSPKYLFRKEGQNVTLSCEQNLNHDAMYWYRQDPGQGLRLIYYSQIVNDFQKGDIAEGYSVSREKKESFPLTVTSAQKNPTAFYLCASSKRSGANVLTFGAGSRLTVL.

This clonotype was observed a few times. The chain carries TRBV5-1 and TRBJ2-3; weak D call: TRBD1 (6 bases). Germline V gene data show CDR1 as SGHRS and CDR2 as YFSETQ. The CDR3 contains 16 residues. Trimming cost V 4 bases and J 5 bases, with 20 bases left between them. The CDR3 DNA reads as TGCGCCAGCAGCCCCGGGACAAATATAAAAAAAGATACGCAGTATTTT. It encodes CASSPGTNIKKDTQYF.

This chain connects TRBV25-1 to TRBJ1-2; the match to TRBD1 covers 7 bases. Germline V gene sequence: CDR1 MGHDK, CDR2 SYGVNS. Trimming cost V 3 bases and J 3 bases; bases outside gene matches: 7. This CDR3 is 15 amino acids long. The CDR3 sequence is CASSERDRDHYGYTF. CDR3 bases: TGTGCCAGCAGTGAGAGAGACAGGGACCACTATGGCTACACCTTC.

This sequence joins TRBV25-1 and TRBJ2-2, with 15 bases lining up with TRBD2. CDR3 size: 20 residues. Unmatched junction bases numbered 12, after V lost 3 bases and J lost 4 bases. Germline V gives CDR1 MGHDK, CDR2 SYGVNS. In DNA form, the CDR3 reads TGTGCCAGCAGTGATCCTCCCGGACTAGCGGGGGGGCCGAGCACCGGGGAGCTGTTTTTT. It is translated as CASSDPPGLAGGPSTGELFF. The full variable domain, completed using reference TRBV25-1 and TRBJ2-2, is EADIYQTPRYLVIGTGKKITLECSQTMGHDKMYWYQQDPGMELHLIHYSYGVNSTEKGDLSSESTVSRIRTEHFPLTLESARPSHTSQYLCASSDPPGLAGGPSTGELFFGEGSRLTVL.

The chain joins TRBV12-3 or TRBV12-4 to TRBJ1-2; possibly TRBD1 for D (5 bases). Trimming shortened V by 6 bases and J by 8 bases, and 13 bases separated the two germline ends. This CDR3 has 12 amino acids. For the CDR3, the DNA is TGTGCCAGCAGCCGGGGGGTAAAAGGCTACACCTTC. Protein sequence: CASSRGVKGYTF.

The chain joins TRBV20-1 to TRBJ2-1, with a weak D call TRBD2 (6 bases). From germline, CDR1 is DFQATT and CDR2 SNEGSKA (reference sequence). The CDR3 loop spans 16 amino acids. V lost 6 bases to trimming and J lost 1 base, with 19 bases between them. The chain's CDR3 is CSAPVPGLKSYNEQFF. The CDR3 bases are TGCAGTGCCCCAGTCCCGGGACTTAAATCCTACAATGAGCAGTTCTTC.

This chain links TRBV24-1 with TRBJ2-7; D not resolved. Germline V lookup: CDR1 KGHDR, CDR2 SFDVKD. CDR3 length: 13 residues. The V end lost 7 bases, the J end lost 0 bases, and 9 bases lay between the germline ends. CDR3 sequence: CATSPDTSYEQYF. The CDR3 DNA reads TGTGCCACCAGCCCAGACACCTCCTACGAGCAGTACTTC.

This chain connects TRBV20-1 to TRBJ2-7; D not resolved. V was pared by 3 bases and J by 2 bases, with 11 bases between. The CDR3 sequence is 13 residues long. Germline CDR1 reads DFQATT; CDR2 reads SNEGSKA (reference sequence). CDR3 amino acids: CSASYRAAYEQYF. CDR3 bases: TGCAGTGCTAGTTATAGGGCGGCCTACGAGCAGTACTTC.

CDR3 residues: CASSLVGVKGYTF. CDR3 nucleotides: TGCGCCAGCAGCTTGGTGGGGGTGAAAGGCTACACCTTC. The genes are TRBV5-1 and TRBJ1-2, with TRBD1 as a possible D gene (5 bases). The V gene lost 0 bases and the J gene lost 8 bases, with 11 bases spanning the gap. Germline V gene data show CDR1 as SGHRS and CDR2 as YFSETQ. The CDR3 is 13 residues long.